This TCR beta chain appears in the sequencing data of a study of cytomegalovirus exposure and HLA in healthy donors. Study-level results: The authors enumerated around 150 TCR beta chains as linked to cytomegalovirus.

For this clone: Its antigen is undetermined.

Vbeta (60) and Jbeta (13) primers were used in the PCR. Per the study methods: An analysis performed later counted roughly 80 million unique TCR beta chains (around 11 million of them shared). Some clones are missing from TCRdb's copy, which holds only in-frame ones; the method was immunoSEQ multiplex PCR. D and trimming come from the DNA, and the V and J calls and clone size come from that table. The data contain 270,000 or so clones, 85% to 95% of them seen just once; the ten biggest clones take up about 1.8%. Germline-derived CDR1 and CDR2 are MNHEY and SMNVEV (reference sequence). Losses at the gene ends were 6 bases for V and 8 bases for J; bases not matched to a gene: 6. This CDR3 region has 13 residues.

The clonotype originates from a girl aged 2 to 10 in good health and CMV-seronegative. Sequencing was performed on PBMCs. The V and J genes are TRBV27 and TRBJ1-4; the match to TRBD1 covers 7 bases. This CDR3 reads CASRSTGREKLFF. The CDR3, as DNA: TGTGCCAGCAGGTCGACAGGGCGGGAAAAACTGTTTTTT.